These 4 T cell receptor beta chains originate from one sample sequenced in a study of shared clonotypes between healthy human individuals. Clones were sequenced by immunoSEQ multiplex PCR, and TCRdb holds only the in-frame ones, with some missing. Among some 1 million clones listed, more than 65% were seen once. The sample was memory CD4+ T cells sorted from blood. Subset denoted: CD45RA-negative fraction. All receptors come from a man aged 18 to 30 in good health.

This CDR3 reads CASSYPPQGTEQFF. Here the CDR3 DNA reads TGTGCCAGCAGTTACCCGCCACAGGGCACCGAGCAGTTCTTC. The rearrangement links TRBV6-6 to TRBJ2-1; D might be TRBD1 (6 bases). There are 14 residues in the CDR3. The germline V gene has CDR1 MNHNY and CDR2 SVGAGI (reference sequence). V lost 2 bases and J lost 10, with 15 bases in between.

In this sample, this clone turned up a few times. Other DNA sequences of this sample code for an identical CDR3. The V gene is TRBV5-1, the J gene TRBJ1-2; 7 bases fit TRBD1. The CDR3 spans 14 residues. Looked up from germline, CDR1 is SGHRS and CDR2 is YFSETQ. The J segment lost 5 bases and the V segment lost 2 bases, leaving 6 bases of the junction unmatched. The CDR3 DNA sequence: TGCGCCAGCAGCTTAGACAGGGTCCTGTATGGCTACACCTTC. Translation: CASSLDRVLYGYTF.

The chain uses TRBV2 and TRBJ2-2, with no clear D. V was shortened by 3 bases and J by 5 bases, with 7 bases between the two germline ends. CDR3 length: 13 residues. Germline CDR1 is SNHLY and CDR2 is FYNNEI. The CDR3 is CASSDRPTGELFF. For the CDR3, the DNA is TGTGCCAGCAGTGACAGGCCTACCGGGGAGCTGTTTTTT.

The V call is TRBV30, the J call TRBJ1-6; no firm D call. The V and J ends lost 4 bases and 8 bases respectively, with 12 bases between them. CDR3 length: 13 amino acids. CDR1 is GTSNPN, CDR2 SVGIG, per germline (reference sequence). CDR3 in amino acids: CAWTRFAHSPLHF. CDR3 in DNA: TGTGCCTGGACCCGCTTCGCCCATTCACCCCTCCACTTT.